The 2 T cell receptor beta chains below were found in one sample sequenced in a study of control samples from healthy donors and cancer patients. TCRdb keeps only in-frame clones here, not all; method: immunoSEQ multiplex PCR. Seen here are some 15,000 clones, about nine tenths observed once, and the top ten hold 11%. Sequencing was carried out using PBMCs. These receptors were taken from a woman aged 70-85 years with colorectal cancer.

The chain has TRBV10-3 and TRBJ2-5, with D possibly being TRBD2 (5 bases). CDR1 is ENHRY and CDR2 is SYGVKD in the germline V gene. This CDR3 spans 16 amino acids. Deletions cut 0 bases from V and 4 bases from J, with 15 bases between. CDR3 nucleotides: TGTGCCATCAGTGAGTCGGGGAGCGGAATTGGAGAGACCCAGTACTTC. The encoded protein is CAISESGSGIGETQYF.

V and J are TRBV3-1 (or the pseudogene TRBV3-2) and TRBJ1-2; D is perhaps TRBD1 (5 bases). Per the germline V gene, CDR1 is LGHDT and CDR2 is YNNKEL (reference sequence). The V end was cut by 1 base, the J end by 7 bases, with 13 bases between. The CDR3 sequence is 14 residues long. CDR3 sequence reads: CASSQGALRAGYTF. In DNA form, the CDR3 reads TGTGCCAGCAGCCAAGGGGCCCTCAGGGCTGGCTACACCTTC.